The 5 T cell receptor beta chains listed next were all sequenced from one sample in a study of blood T cells in healthy people across ages. Alongside a J-beta primer mix, a sample-barcoded 5' primer served in a second PCR lasting roughly 6 to 11 cycles. MiXCR, applied by TCRdb to the 5' RACE reads, yields one record per CDR3 protein. The sample lists hundreds of thousands of distinct CDR3 sequences; around 31% were seen once. Sequenced: blood. These receptors came from a woman of 80 years or more in good health.

This clonotype was detected ten times or more. V usage is TRBV29-1 and J usage is TRBJ2-1; 8 bases map to TRBD1. The V gene's germline CDR1 is SQVTM and CDR2 ANQGSEA. The CDR3 runs to 14 residues. The trim removed 6 bases at V and 2 bases at J, leaving 6 bases unmatched. The CDR3 DNA reads TGCAGCGTCGTAAACAGGGGGGCCTACAATGAGCAGTTCTTC. This sequence encodes CSVVNRGAYNEQFF.

This clonotype was observed many times. The chain is built from TRBV2 and TRBJ1-2; no definite D call. This CDR3 comprises 14 residues. Germline V gene lookup returns CDR1 SNHLY and CDR2 FYNNEI. With 3 bases removed from V and 3 bases from J, the gap between germline ends came to 11 bases. The CDR3 nucleotides are TGTGCCAGCAGTGAGGGCGGACGTGACTATGGCTACACCTTC. It is translated as CASSEGGRDYGYTF.

This clonotype was seen at least ten times. The genes are TRBV20-1 and TRBJ1-2; 8 bases align to TRBD1. The J segment lost 4 bases and the V segment lost 6 bases, leaving 7 bases of the junction unmatched. CDR1 DFQATT and CDR2 SNEGSKA come from the germline V gene (reference sequence). The CDR3 contains 13 residues. CDR3 amino acids: CSALTGQGYGYTF. Here the CDR3 DNA reads TGCAGTGCCCTGACAGGACAGGGCTATGGCTACACCTTC.

This clonotype was observed a handful of times. With a much larger clone just one base away, this may be a read error. This chain uses TRBV5-4 with TRBJ2-5, with TRBD2 matching over 12 bases. The CDR3 loop spans 16 amino acids. The V gene end was trimmed by 4 bases and the J gene end by 11 bases; junction bases not matched to a gene: 15. Germline V gene data show CDR1 as SGHNT and CDR2 as YYREEE (reference sequence). CDR3 DNA: TGTGCCAGCAGCCCTCCGACTAGCGGGGGATACAATGAGCAGTACTTC. Protein: CASSPPTSGGYNEQYF.

With regard to this clonotype: A read error may be the cause here, since a much bigger clone is one base away. V usage is TRBV5-1 and J usage is TRBJ2-3; D remains unclear. The CDR3 is 15 amino acids. CDR1 is SGHRS, CDR2 YFSETQ, per germline. Trimming removed 6 bases at V and 2 bases at J, with 16 bases between. CDR3 sequence (DNA): TGCGCCAGCAAACTCTTTGAGCCCGACACAGATACGCAGTATTTT. It specifies CASKLFEPDTDTQYF.